The 26 T cell receptor beta chains below were found in one sample sequenced in a study of cytomegalovirus exposure and HLA in healthy donors. The primer mix had 60 Vbeta and 13 Jbeta primers. Sequencing was performed with immunoSEQ multiplex PCR; in TCRdb, only in-frame clones are kept and a portion is missing. The table includes about 110,000 clones, over 65% detected once. Sequencing was carried out using PBMCs. The source of these receptors is a woman aged 18 to 35 in good health and CMV-seronegative.

J is TRBJ1-1 and V is TRBV11-2; D may be TRBD1 (6 bases). Germline V gene data show CDR1 as SGHAT and CDR2 as FQNNGV. Trimming pared 3 bases from V and 4 bases from J, leaving 15 bases between. The CDR3 extends over 15 amino acids. CDR3 region: CASSFPNTGSTEAFF. Written as DNA, the CDR3 is TGTGCCAGCAGCTTCCCAAACACAGGGAGCACTGAAGCTTTCTTT.

The chain employs TRBV10-3 and TRBJ2-1; the D gene is possibly TRBD1 (7 bases). Germline assignment: CDR1 ENHRY and CDR2 SYGVKD. V was pared by 6 bases and J by 5 bases, with 23 bases between. This CDR3 contains 17 residues. The CDR3 here is CAISVPQGEVWDNEQFF. The CDR3 coding sequence is TGTGCCATCAGCGTCCCCCAGGGGGAGGTTTGGGACAATGAGCAGTTCTTC.

Only a few counts were recorded for this clone. The rearrangement links TRBV29-1 to TRBJ1-4; D remains unclear. Germline V lookup: CDR1 SQVTM, CDR2 ANQGSEA. The V gene lost 6 bases and the J gene lost 3 bases, with 11 bases spanning the gap. The CDR3 is made up of 13 amino acids. The CDR3 coding sequence is TGCAGCGTCTCTCCAACAGCTAATGAAAAACTGTTTTTT. Its translation is CSVSPTANEKLFF.

A single count supports this clone. J is TRBJ2-3 and V is TRBV4-1; possibly TRBD1 for D (6 bases). The CDR3 loop spans 16 amino acids. Trimming took 0 bases from V and 3 from J, leaving 13 bases between them. Germline V gives CDR1 MGHRA, CDR2 YSYEKL. The CDR3 is CASSQDQGIRTDTQYF. CDR3 sequence (DNA): TGCGCCAGCAGCCAAGATCAGGGGATCAGGACAGATACGCAGTATTTT.

Concerning this clone: The same CDR3 can be traced to other DNA sequences in this sample. This chain links TRBV6-5 with TRBJ2-7, with TRBD2 as a possible D gene (5 bases). Germline loops: CDR1 MNHEY, CDR2 SVGAGI. The CDR3 has 14 amino acids. V lost 5 bases and J lost 4, with 15 bases in between. Here the CDR3 reads CASSPRADRYEQYV. Written as DNA, the CDR3 is TGTGCCAGCAGTCCGCGGGCCGACCGGTACGAGCAGTACGTC.

This chain links TRBV19 with TRBJ1-6, with a possible D match to TRBD1 (5 bases). The CDR3 covers 14 residues. Germline lookup yields CDR1 LNHDA and CDR2 SQIVND (reference sequence). The V gene lost 4 bases and the J gene lost 5 bases, with 9 bases spanning the gap. The CDR3 coding sequence is TGTGCCAGTAGTAGGACAAAAAATAATTCACCCCTCCACTTT. Translating it yields CASSRTKNNSPLHF.

The chain couples TRBV5-1 to TRBJ2-2; TRBD1 agrees at 7 bases. Trimming took 0 bases from V and 4 from J; bases not matched to a gene: 6. Germline CDR1 is SGHRS and CDR2 is YFSETQ. The CDR3 is 16 amino acids. CDR3 protein: CASSLGGTVATGELFF. For the CDR3, the DNA is TGCGCCAGCAGCTTGGGTGGGACAGTGGCCACCGGGGAGCTGTTTTTT.

The chain couples TRBV29-1 to TRBJ1-4, with TRBD1 as a possible D gene (6 bases). The CDR3 runs to 13 residues. Trimming cost V 4 bases and J 7 bases, with 13 bases left between them. Germline CDR1 reads SQVTM; CDR2 reads ANQGSEA. The CDR3: CSVVEQGFEKLFF. The CDR3 coding sequence is TGCAGCGTTGTGGAACAGGGATTTGAAAAACTGTTTTTT.

The chain combines TRBV27 with TRBJ1-5; D unresolved. The germline CDR1 and CDR2 sequences are MNHEY and SMNVEV (reference sequence). The V end was cut by 8 bases, the J end by 1 base, with 6 bases between. This CDR3 contains 12 residues. The chain's CDR3 is CASAGSNQPQHF. For the CDR3, the DNA is TGTGCCAGCGCGGGAAGCAATCAGCCCCAGCATTTT.

V is TRBV29-1 and J is TRBJ2-1; 7 nucleotides align to TRBD1. CDR1 SQVTM and CDR2 ANQGSEA come from the germline V gene. Losses at the gene ends were 7 bases for V and 5 bases for J; bases not matched to a gene: 2. The CDR3 runs 11 residues. CDR3 sequence: CSAGQNNEQFF. The CDR3 DNA reads TGCAGCGCGGGACAGAACAATGAGCAGTTCTTC.

The chain has TRBV7-9 and TRBJ2-5; tentative D call: TRBD2 (6 bases). The J call may be incorrect, as the DNA end agrees better with TRBJ2-7. The germline V gene has CDR1 SEHNR and CDR2 FQNEAQ (reference sequence). The CDR3 loop spans 16 amino acids. CDR3 sequence: CASSLAGSGTDYEQYF. For the CDR3, the DNA is TGTGCCAGCAGCTTAGCGGGTAGCGGAACCGACTACGAGCAGTACTTC.

The chain employs TRBV14 and TRBJ1-1, with a possible D match to TRBD1 (5 bases). The CDR3 runs 16 residues. Germline V gene data show CDR1 as SGHDN and CDR2 as FVKESK. V was shortened by 5 bases and J by 4 bases, with 20 bases between the two germline ends. This CDR3 reads CASSGAGFHYGTEAFF. The DNA of the CDR3 is TGTGCCAGCAGCGGGGCAGGATTTCATTATGGCACTGAAGCTTTCTTT. Full variable domain (rest looked up from reference TRBV14 and TRBJ1-1): EAGVTQFPSHSVIEKGQTVTLRCDPISGHDNLYWYRRVMGKEIKFLLHFVKESKQDESGMPNNRFLAERTGGTYSTLKVQPAELEDSGVYFCASSGAGFHYGTEAFFGQGTRLTVV.

The chain links TRBV4-2 to TRBJ2-3; TRBD2 might be the D (5 bases). Trimming removed 4 bases at V and 1 base at J, with 21 bases between. This CDR3 has 18 amino acids. The germline V gene has CDR1 LGHNA and CDR2 YNFKEQ. CDR3 in DNA: TGTGCCAGCAGCCCCCGAGGAGGAGAAAAGCAAGGCACAGATACGCAGTATTTT. This encodes CASSPRGGEKQGTDTQYF.

The V and J genes are TRBV6-5 and TRBJ1-5; D gene uncertain. The CDR3 extends over 13 amino acids. The V and J ends lost 3 bases and 1 base respectively, with 4 bases between them. Germline CDR1 MNHEY, CDR2 SVGAGI. As DNA, the CDR3 is TGTGCCAGCAGTTATTCAAGCAATCAGCCCCAGCATTTT. It is translated as CASSYSSNQPQHF.

This clone was seen just once. V gene TRBV7-9 combines with J gene TRBJ1-1, with a weak D call TRBD1 (6 bases). With 5 bases removed from V and 8 bases from J, the gap between germline ends came to 18 bases. CDR3 length: 14 amino acids. From germline, CDR1 is SEHNR and CDR2 FQNEAQ (reference sequence). The CDR3 reads CASSPVTGPVEAFF. Written as DNA, the CDR3 is TGTGCCAGCAGCCCCGTGACAGGCCCTGTCGAAGCTTTCTTT.

This clone was observed once. The chain employs TRBV10-3 and TRBJ1-5; D remains ambiguous. Trimming removed 3 bases at V and 7 bases at J, with 7 bases between. Germline lookup yields CDR1 ENHRY and CDR2 SYGVKD. This CDR3 is 12 amino acids long. CDR3 protein: CAISDFGQPQHF. CDR3 DNA sequence: TGTGCCATCAGTGATTTCGGGCAGCCCCAGCATTTT.

The V gene is TRBV7-9, the J gene TRBJ1-1; maybe TRBD1 (6 bases). V was shortened by 2 bases and J by 5 bases, with 12 bases between the two germline ends. Germline-derived CDR1 and CDR2 are SEHNR and FQNEAQ (reference sequence). This CDR3 comprises 14 residues. CDR3 coding DNA: TGTGCCAGCAGCTTAAGTTCAGGGGTTACTGAAGCTTTCTTT. Translated: CASSLSSGVTEAFF.

The rearrangement joins TRBV16 to TRBJ1-2, with D perhaps matching TRBD1 (6 bases). Trimming took off 3 bases at V and 7 bases at J, with 12 bases between the two ends. The germline V gene encodes CDR1 KGHSY and CDR2 FQNENV. This CDR3 comprises 13 residues. The CDR3 loop is CASSHHRVPGYTF. In DNA, the CDR3 is TGTGCCAGCAGCCATCACAGGGTTCCTGGCTACACCTTC.

This clone was detected only a few times. The V call is TRBV10-3, the J call TRBJ1-1, with TRBD1 identical over 9 bases. Germline CDR1 and CDR2: ENHRY and SYGVKD. This CDR3 contains 15 residues. V shed 5 bases, J shed 4 bases, and the junction held 8 bases outside the gene matches. The CDR3 DNA is TGTGCCATCAGTTATCCGGGACAGGGAGTCACTGAAGCTTTCTTT. Encoded protein: CAISYPGQGVTEAFF.

CDR3 nucleotide sequence: TGTGCCTGGACCGGGACAGGGGGCAATCAGCCCCAGCATTTT. It yields the protein CAWTGTGGNQPQHF. J is TRBJ1-5 and V is TRBV30, with 10 bases matching TRBD1. Germline V gene lookup returns CDR1 GTSNPN and CDR2 SVGIG (reference sequence). The CDR3 is made up of 14 amino acids. With V trimmed by 4 bases and J by 2 bases, 2 bases remained unmatched.

The chain couples TRBV7-9 to TRBJ2-4; TRBD1 might be the D (6 bases). Trimming removed 6 bases from V and 9 bases from J, with 12 bases in between. Germline V CDR1 and CDR2: SEHNR, FQNEAQ (reference sequence). CDR3 length: 12 residues. The CDR3 protein is CASSSDSGIQYF. CDR3 sequence (DNA): TGTGCCAGCAGTTCGGACAGTGGCATTCAGTACTTC. The full variable domain, its missing parts supplied by reference TRBV7-9 and TRBJ2-4, is DTGVSQNPRHKITKRGQNVTFRCDPISEHNRLYWYRQTLGQGPEFLTYFQNEAQLEKSRLLSDRFSAERPKGSFSTLEIQRTEQGDSAMYLCASSSDSGIQYFGAGTRLSVL.

The chain is built from TRBV14 and TRBJ2-5, with unresolved D. The CDR3 spans 14 residues. Trimming took off 2 bases at V and 2 bases at J, with 9 bases between the two ends. The V gene's germline CDR1 is SGHDN and CDR2 FVKESK. The CDR3 DNA reads as TGTGCCAGCAGCCAATCCTTACGGCAAGAGACCCAGTACTTC. It specifies CASSQSLRQETQYF.

In DNA form, the CDR3 reads TGTGCCAGCAGTTACCCATCGGGAGGTTTCGCCGGGGAGCTGTTTTTT. Amino acid sequence: CASSYPSGGFAGELFF. The V and J genes are TRBV6-5 and TRBJ2-2; TRBD2 aligns across 7 bases. Per the germline V gene, CDR1 is MNHEY and CDR2 is SVGAGI. CDR3 length: 16 residues. After removal of 2 bases from V and 6 bases from J, the junction contained 9 bases not matched to a gene.

The chain carries TRBV27 and TRBJ1-2; D ambiguous. Per the germline V gene, CDR1 is MNHEY and CDR2 is SMNVEV (reference sequence). This CDR3 has 14 amino acids. Trimming pared 5 bases from V and 1 base from J, leaving 11 bases between. In nucleotides, the CDR3 is TGTGCCAGCAGTACCCTCGCGGTTAACTATGGCTACACCTTC. Translated: CASSTLAVNYGYTF.

This chain connects TRBV19 to TRBJ1-5; D ambiguous. Germline assignment: CDR1 LNHDA and CDR2 SQIVND (reference sequence). Deletions cut 3 bases from V and 9 bases from J, with 9 bases between. CDR3 length: 12 amino acids. CDR3 residues: CASSISPRPQHF. In nucleotides, the CDR3 is TGTGCCAGTAGTATTAGTCCCCGGCCCCAGCATTTT.

This chain joins TRBV5-6 and TRBJ2-4, with D unclear. Germline lookup yields CDR1 SGHDT and CDR2 YYEEEE. The CDR3 has 13 residues. Trimming shortened V by 2 bases and J by 4 bases, and 7 bases separated the two germline ends. CDR3 region: CASSFSQKNIQYF. The CDR3 nucleotides read TGTGCCAGCAGCTTCTCTCAGAAAAACATTCAGTACTTC. Drawing the rest from reference TRBV5-6 and TRBJ2-4, the complete variable domain is DAGVTQSPTHLIKTRGQQVTLRCSPKSGHDTVSWYQQALGQGPQFIFQYYEEEERQRGNFPDRFSGHQFPNYSSELNVNALLLGDSALYLCASSFSQKNIQYFGAGTRLSVL.